This T cell receptor beta chain was identified in a study of cytomegalovirus exposure and HLA in healthy donors. Notes on the study in general: The study put 150 to 200 TCR beta chains on its list as cytomegalovirus-associated.

Both 60 Vbeta primers and 13 Jbeta primers went into the PCR. TCRdb's copy holds only in-frame clones and misses some; the assay was immunoSEQ multiplex PCR. The table includes 90,000 to 120,000 clones, around 73% detected once. Regarding this clone: Antigen specificity is unknown.

The ends were cut back, 6 bases at V and 0 bases at J, with 17 bases in the middle. Looked up from germline, CDR1 is LNHDA and CDR2 is SQIVND (reference sequence). The CDR3 loop spans 16 amino acids. The clonotype comes from a man aged 25-45 years in good health and CMV-seronegative. Sequenced: PBMCs. This sequence joins TRBV19 and TRBJ1-2, with TRBD1 as a possible D gene (6 bases). For the CDR3, the DNA is TGTGCCAGTAGATCGATTAGGGGACAAACTAACTATGGCTACACCTTC. Its protein is CASRSIRGQTNYGYTF. The whole variable domain, filled in from reference TRBV19 and TRBJ1-2, reads DGGITQSPKYLFRKEGQNVTLSCEQNLNHDAMYWYRQDPGQGLRLIYYSQIVNDFQKGDIAEGYSVSREKKESFPLTVTSAQKNPTAFYLCASRSIRGQTNYGYTFGSGTRLTVV.